This record concerns one TCR beta chain sequence. Its antigen is not identified. The sample originates from a study of glioma-infiltrating T cells after dendritic cell vaccination. On the study more broadly: The vaccine used monocyte-derived dendritic cells pulsed overnight with autologous tumor lysate. Three intradermal dendritic cell vaccine injections were given every two weeks.

Time point meaning: after dendritic cell vaccination, including at tumor progression/relapse. Selection required adequate fresh-frozen tumor tissue plus more than two years' survival data. Sequenced by immunoSEQ multiplex PCR; TCRdb stores in-frame clones only, minus some. The sample carries about 110,000 clones, 90% recorded once. Study-wide findings and caveats: TCR clonality showed no direct relationship with survival.

The specimen was blood, collected after dendritic cell vaccination. The source of this sequence is a human donor with glioblastoma.

The CDR3 is CASSPGTTSTEAFF. CDR3 nucleotide sequence: TGTGCCAGCAGCCCCGGGACAACGAGCACTGAAGCTTTCTTT. The chain joins TRBV5-5 to TRBJ1-1; perhaps TRBD1 as D (6 bases). The CDR3 runs 14 residues. V was shortened by 4 bases and J by 4 bases, with 14 bases between the two germline ends. Germline loops: CDR1 SGHKS, CDR2 YYEKEE (reference sequence).